The 8 T cell receptor beta chains given below trace back to one sample, sequenced in a study of T-cell memory formation after mild COVID-19. MiXCR, applied by TCRdb to the 5' RACE reads, yields one record per CDR3 protein. The sample records about 430,000 distinct CDR3 sequences, about a sixth being singletons. Sequences were obtained from PBMCs or a T cell subset sorted from them (not recorded which). Source of these receptors: a man aged 18 to 29 who had mild COVID-19 (a few samples of this study predate the infection). Cell type and time point are not known.

This clonotype turned up a few times. The chain employs TRBV13 and TRBJ2-5, with D possibly matching TRBD2 (6 bases). This CDR3 is built from 15 residues. Germline V gene lookup returns CDR1 PRHDT and CDR2 FYEKMQ (reference sequence). The V and J ends lost 5 bases and 2 bases respectively, with 15 bases between them. DNA of the CDR3: TGTGCCAGCAGCCCAGCCCCGGGACTGCAAGAGACCCAGTACTTC. Its translation: CASSPAPGLQETQYF.

This clonotype was detected a few times. The chain uses TRBV10-3 and TRBJ1-6, with TRBD1 matching 8 bases. The germline V gene has CDR1 ENHRY and CDR2 SYGVKD. This CDR3 is 14 amino acids long. J gave up 9 bases and V 6 bases, and 7 bases lay outside the gene matches. The CDR3 sequence is CAIRPGQGTSPLHF. Here the CDR3 DNA reads TGTGCCATCAGACCCGGACAGGGCACTTCACCCCTCCACTTT.

CDR3 amino acids: CAGRNTGELFF. CDR3 coding DNA: TGTGCCGGGCGGAACACCGGGGAGCTGTTTTTT. V and J are TRBV12-3 or TRBV12-4 and TRBJ2-2; D uncertain. The CDR3 is 11 amino acids. Trimming took off 11 bases at V and 1 base at J, with 5 bases between the two ends.

The chain carries TRBV5-4 and TRBJ2-1, with TRBD2 as a possible D gene (6 bases). The V gene lost 1 base and the J gene lost 9 bases, with 14 bases spanning the gap. Germline CDR1 SGHNT, CDR2 YYREEE (reference sequence). The CDR3 runs to 14 residues. The CDR3 region has the DNA TGTGCCAGCAGCTTGCCCCGGGAGAGGGGTGAGCAGTTCTTC. Translation: CASSLPRERGEQFF.

This rearrangement joins TRBV10-3 to TRBJ2-2, with 7 bases lining up with TRBD1. V lost 8 bases, J lost 5 bases, and 2 bases stayed unmatched. There are 12 residues in the CDR3. Germline assignment: CDR1 ENHRY and CDR2 SYGVKD. The CDR3 loop reads CAIYRGTGELFF. CDR3 in DNA: TGTGCCATCTACAGGGGAACCGGGGAGCTGTTTTTT.

The rearrangement uses TRBV7-9 and TRBJ2-7; D is unresolved. Germline CDR1 SEHNR, CDR2 FQNEAQ (reference sequence). The V and J ends lost 5 bases and 5 bases respectively, with 13 bases between them. This CDR3 has 13 amino acids. This CDR3 is CASSPPWAHEQYF. The CDR3 nucleotides read TGTGCCAGCAGCCCCCCGTGGGCCCACGAGCAGTACTTC.

This clonotype was seen ten or more times. The rearrangement joins TRBV5-1 to TRBJ2-7, with 9 bases matching TRBD1. Germline V lookup: CDR1 SGHRS, CDR2 YFSETQ. The CDR3 is 14 amino acids. Germline trimming cut 7 bases from V and 5 bases from J; bases unmatched to any gene: 10. The CDR3 protein is CASSRRDRAHEQYF. The CDR3 DNA reads TGCGCCAGCTCCCGCCGGGACAGGGCCCACGAGCAGTACTTC.

The V gene is TRBV4-3, the J gene TRBJ2-1; the D call may be TRBD1 or TRBD2 (5 bases each). Trimming pared 0 bases from V and 9 bases from J, leaving 18 bases between. This CDR3 has 16 residues. Germline CDR1 LGHNA, CDR2 YSLEER. The CDR3 loop reads CASSQDTAVGPAEQFF. As DNA, the CDR3 is TGCGCCAGCAGCCAAGATACAGCGGTGGGGCCTGCTGAGCAGTTCTTC.